Sequencing of this T cell receptor beta chain was carried out in a study of control samples from healthy donors and cancer patients. The length of the CDR3 is 12 residues. V lost 5 bases, J lost 8 bases, and 9 bases lay in between. The V gene's germline CDR1 is MNHEY and CDR2 SVGAGI. Repertoires were generated with immunoSEQ multiplex PCR, while TCRdb's copy carries only in-frame clones and drops some. The repertoire has some 70,000 clones, about 83% of them found once; the top ten carry 15% to 19%. This clone has a single count. The V and J genes are TRBV6-5 and TRBJ2-2, with a possible D match to TRBD2 (6 bases). Sequenced: blood. This sequence originates from a man between 60 and 75 years old in good health. CDR3 in DNA: TGTGCCAGCAGTAGGGAGGTAGGGGAGCTGTTTTTT. Amino acid sequence: CASSREVGELFF.